A selection of T cell receptor beta chains follows, all from one sample in a study of CD4+ T cells in melanoma. Clones were sequenced by immunoSEQ multiplex PCR, and TCRdb holds only the in-frame ones, with some missing. Among about 54,000 clones, 55% to 75% were seen once, and the ten largest hold 4.8%. The sample was tumor tissue. Receptor source: a human donor with melanoma. Each CDR3 is given with its conserved first and last residue. D genes are given only for firm matches. Clone sizes are given selectively: once, few, many, or a class where the clone is expanded.

clone_size: -; v_call: TRBV19; j_call: TRBJ2-7; d_call: TRBD1; cdr3_aa: CASSPTGTGDEQYF; cdr3_nt: TGTGCCAGTAGTCCAACCGGGACAGGGGACGAGCAGTACTTC
clone_size: once; v_call: TRBV7-6; j_call: TRBJ2-7; d_call: -; cdr3_aa: CASSSDSFYEQYF; cdr3_nt: TGTGCCAGCAGCTCCGACAGCTTCTACGAGCAGTACTTC
clone_size: -; v_call: TRBV21-1; j_call: TRBJ1-5; d_call: -; cdr3_aa: CASTRRTANQPQHF; cdr3_nt: TGTGCCAGCACCCGCAGGACAGCCAATCAGCCCCAGCATTTT
clone_size: -; v_call: TRBV5-5; j_call: TRBJ1-5; d_call: TRBD1; cdr3_aa: CASSPGQERNQPQHF; cdr3_nt: TGTGCCAGCAGCCCGGGACAGGAGAGGAATCAGCCCCAGCATTTT
clone_size: -; v_call: TRBV4-2; j_call: TRBJ1-4; d_call: TRBD1; cdr3_aa: CASSQTSGQGGEKLFF; cdr3_nt: TGTGCCAGCAGCCAGACCTCGGGACAGGGCGGGGAAAAACTGTTTTTT
clone_size: once; v_call: TRBV25-1; j_call: TRBJ2-5; d_call: TRBD2; cdr3_aa: CASSKLGSGGPLETQYF; cdr3_nt: TGTGCCAGCAGCAAACTAGGGAGCGGGGGCCCTCTTGAGACCCAGTACTTC
clone_size: -; v_call: TRBV30; j_call: TRBJ1-2; d_call: TRBD1; cdr3_aa: CAWTPTGNYGYTF; cdr3_nt: TGTGCCTGGACACCGACAGGGAACTATGGCTACACCTTC
clone_size: -; v_call: TRBV11-2; j_call: TRBJ2-4; d_call: TRBD1; cdr3_aa: CASSLTIIRDRAKNIQYF; cdr3_nt: TGTGCCAGCAGCTTAACAATCATCCGGGACAGGGCCAAAAACATTCAGTACTTC
clone_size: once; v_call: TRBV5-8; j_call: TRBJ1-6; d_call: TRBD1; cdr3_aa: CASSFMTGWNSPLHF; cdr3_nt: TGTGCCAGCAGCTTCATGACAGGGTGGAATTCACCCCTCCACTTT
clone_size: -; v_call: TRBV27; j_call: TRBJ1-6; d_call: TRBD1; cdr3_aa: CASSSTGTGNSPLHF; cdr3_nt: TGTGCCAGCAGTTCCACCGGGACAGGGAATTCACCCCTCCACTTT
clone_size: few; v_call: TRBV28; j_call: TRBJ2-5; d_call: TRBD2; cdr3_aa: CASSWTSGGEETQYF; cdr3_nt: TGTGCCAGCAGTTGGACTAGCGGGGGAGAAGAGACCCAGTACTTC
clone_size: few; v_call: TRBV2; j_call: TRBJ2-5; d_call: TRBD2; cdr3_aa: CASSATSGSPGTQYF; cdr3_nt: TGTGCCAGCAGTGCGACTAGCGGGAGCCCAGGGACCCAGTACTTC
clone_size: -; v_call: TRBV7-9; j_call: TRBJ2-5; d_call: TRBD2; cdr3_aa: CASSLVMGLHQETQYF; cdr3_nt: TGTGCCAGCAGCTTAGTAATGGGACTACACCAAGAGACCCAGTACTTC
clone_size: -; v_call: TRBV7-3; j_call: TRBJ1-1; d_call: -; cdr3_aa: CASSLARSDITEAFF; cdr3_nt: TGTGCCAGCAGCTTAGCGCGGTCAGACATCACTGAAGCTTTCTTT
clone_size: -; v_call: TRBV7-8; j_call: TRBJ1-2; d_call: -; cdr3_aa: CASSLGQPDPFF; cdr3_nt: TGTGCCAGCAGTTTAGGACAGCCAGACCCCTTCTTC
clone_size: -; v_call: TRBV5-4; j_call: TRBJ1-1; d_call: -; cdr3_aa: CASSHPQAGAFF; cdr3_nt: TGTGCCAGCAGTCATCCCCAGGCCGGGGCTTTCTTT
clone_size: -; v_call: TRBV5-1; j_call: TRBJ2-3; d_call: -; cdr3_aa: CASSVTGSEDTQYF; cdr3_nt: TGCGCCAGCAGCGTCACAGGGTCGGAAGATACGCAGTATTTT
clone_size: -; v_call: TRBV10-3; j_call: TRBJ2-1; d_call: -; cdr3_aa: CAIKGAGRYNEQFF; cdr3_nt: TGTGCCATCAAAGGGGCAGGGCGCTACAATGAGCAGTTCTTC
clone_size: -; v_call: TRBV7-8; j_call: TRBJ2-7; d_call: TRBD1; cdr3_aa: CASRSGGLYEQYF; cdr3_nt: TGTGCCAGCCGTTCAGGGGGCCTCTACGAGCAGTACTTC
clone_size: -; v_call: TRBV15; j_call: TRBJ2-7; d_call: -; cdr3_aa: CATSRDRAAYEQYF; cdr3_nt: TGTGCCACCAGCAGAGATAGGGCAGCCTACGAGCAGTACTTC
clone_size: -; v_call: TRBV5-1; j_call: TRBJ1-1; d_call: -; cdr3_aa: CASSLALNTEAFF; cdr3_nt: TGCGCCAGCAGCTTGGCCTTGAACACTGAAGCTTTCTTT
clone_size: few; v_call: TRBV19; j_call: TRBJ1-3; d_call: -; cdr3_aa: CASTKPHSSGNTIYF; cdr3_nt: TGTGCCAGTACAAAGCCTCACAGCTCTGGAAACACCATATATTTT
clone_size: -; v_call: TRBV7-9; j_call: TRBJ2-1; d_call: TRBD2; cdr3_aa: CASSDRTSPDYNEQFF; cdr3_nt: TGTGCCAGCAGCGACCGGACTAGCCCTGATTACAATGAGCAGTTCTTC
clone_size: -; v_call: TRBV5-1; j_call: TRBJ2-2; d_call: -; cdr3_aa: CASSRHGEGHTGELFF; cdr3_nt: TGCGCCAGCAGCCGTCACGGGGAAGGGCACACCGGGGAGCTGTTTTTT
clone_size: -; v_call: TRBV7-2; j_call: TRBJ1-5; d_call: TRBD1; cdr3_aa: CASSLLTGGLSNQPQHF; cdr3_nt: TGTGCCAGCAGCTTACTCACAGGGGGCCTAAGCAATCAGCCCCAGCATTTT
clone_size: -; v_call: TRBV21-1; j_call: TRBJ1-2; d_call: -; cdr3_aa: CASSNPTGQGTDGYTF; cdr3_nt: TGTGCCAGCAGCAACCCGACCGGACAGGGTACGGATGGCTACACCTTC
clone_size: -; v_call: TRBV5-1; j_call: TRBJ1-4; d_call: -; cdr3_aa: CASSLEGSGEKLFF; cdr3_nt: TGCGCCAGCAGCTTGGAGGGTTCCGGTGAAAAACTGTTTTTT
clone_size: -; v_call: TRBV6-5; j_call: TRBJ2-7; d_call: -; cdr3_aa: CASSYSTVGSSYEQYF; cdr3_nt: TGTGCCAGCAGTTACTCGACCGTGGGAAGCTCCTACGAGCAGTACTTC
clone_size: -; v_call: TRBV6-5; j_call: TRBJ2-5; d_call: TRBD1; cdr3_aa: CASSLTGSQTQYF; cdr3_nt: TGTGCCAGCAGCTTGACAGGGAGTCAGACCCAGTACTTC
clone_size: -; v_call: TRBV11-2; j_call: TRBJ2-4; d_call: TRBD2; cdr3_aa: CASSLDAGVNIQYF; cdr3_nt: TGTGCCAGCAGCTTAGACGCGGGGGTCAACATTCAGTACTTC
clone_size: few; v_call: TRBV5-1; j_call: TRBJ2-7; d_call: -; cdr3_aa: CASSLGQDYEQYF; cdr3_nt: TGCGCCAGCAGCTTAGGACAAGACTACGAGCAGTACTTC
clone_size: -; v_call: TRBV11-2; j_call: TRBJ2-1; d_call: TRBD2; cdr3_aa: CASSLAIAGGNEQFF; cdr3_nt: TGTGCCAGCAGCTTAGCAATAGCGGGGGGTAATGAGCAGTTCTTC
clone_size: -; v_call: TRBV10-1; j_call: TRBJ2-1; d_call: TRBD2; cdr3_aa: CASSELAGGPDEQFF; cdr3_nt: TGCGCCAGCAGTGAGTTAGCGGGGGGGCCCGATGAGCAGTTCTTC
clone_size: -; v_call: TRBV4-2; j_call: TRBJ1-2; d_call: TRBD1; cdr3_aa: CASSPTGTNYGYTF; cdr3_nt: TGTGCCAGCAGCCCGACAGGGACTAACTATGGCTACACCTTC
clone_size: few; v_call: TRBV6-1; j_call: TRBJ2-7; d_call: -; cdr3_aa: CASRENMYYDEQYF; cdr3_nt: TGTGCCAGCAGGGAAAACATGTACTACGACGAGCAGTACTTC
clone_size: -; v_call: TRBV7-2; j_call: TRBJ2-7; d_call: -; cdr3_aa: CASSLNGGPYEQYF; cdr3_nt: TGTGCCAGCAGCTTAAACGGGGGGCCCTACGAGCAGTACTTC
clone_size: -; v_call: TRBV4-2; j_call: TRBJ2-3; d_call: TRBD2; cdr3_aa: CASSQGTSGEPDTQYF; cdr3_nt: TGTGCCAGCAGCCAAGGGACTAGCGGGGAGCCAGATACGCAGTATTTT
clone_size: few; v_call: TRBV5-8; j_call: TRBJ2-1; d_call: -; cdr3_aa: CASSLGRRRQFF; cdr3_nt: TGTGCCAGCAGCTTGGGTCGGCGGCGACAGTTCTTC
clone_size: -; v_call: TRBV7-9; j_call: TRBJ2-1; d_call: TRBD1; cdr3_aa: CASSLGATGLNEQFF; cdr3_nt: TGTGCCAGCAGCTTAGGTGCGACAGGGCTCAATGAGCAGTTCTTC
clone_size: few; v_call: TRBV27; j_call: TRBJ2-1; d_call: TRBD2; cdr3_aa: CASSFWGGAEQFF; cdr3_nt: TGTGCCAGCAGTTTCTGGGGGGGTGCTGAGCAGTTCTTC
clone_size: -; v_call: TRBV28; j_call: TRBJ2-7; d_call: TRBD1; cdr3_aa: CASRAPGGAGSHEQYF; cdr3_nt: TGTGCCAGCAGGGCTCCAGGGGGCGCGGGCTCCCACGAGCAGTACTTC
clone_size: -; v_call: TRBV7-8; j_call: TRBJ1-2; d_call: -; cdr3_aa: CASTRGESYGYTF; cdr3_nt: TGTGCCAGTACGAGAGGGGAGTCCTATGGCTACACCTTC
clone_size: -; v_call: TRBV29-1; j_call: TRBJ1-1; d_call: TRBD1; cdr3_aa: CSVDRQGLEAFF; cdr3_nt: TGCAGCGTTGATAGACAGGGTCTTGAAGCTTTCTTT
clone_size: -; v_call: TRBV7-6; j_call: TRBJ2-7; d_call: TRBD1; cdr3_aa: CASSPDRDYEQYF; cdr3_nt: TGTGCCAGCAGCCCGGACAGGGACTACGAGCAGTACTTC
clone_size: -; v_call: TRBV5-6; j_call: TRBJ1-6; d_call: TRBD1; cdr3_aa: CASSLDRLGRGQSPLHF; cdr3_nt: TGTGCCAGCAGCTTGGATCGTTTAGGCAGGGGGCAGTCACCCCTCCACTTT
clone_size: -; v_call: TRBV18; j_call: TRBJ1-2; d_call: TRBD1; cdr3_aa: CASSPGQNTNYGYTF; cdr3_nt: TGTGCCAGCTCACCGGGACAGAACACTAACTATGGCTACACCTTC
clone_size: -; v_call: TRBV5-5; j_call: TRBJ2-3; d_call: -; cdr3_aa: CASSLFGQSTDTQYF; cdr3_nt: TGTGCCAGCAGCTTGTTCGGACAGAGCACAGATACGCAGTATTTT
clone_size: few; v_call: TRBV5-1; j_call: TRBJ1-2; d_call: -; cdr3_aa: CASSWELNYGYTF; cdr3_nt: TGCGCCAGCAGCTGGGAATTGAACTATGGCTACACCTTC
clone_size: -; v_call: TRBV6-5; j_call: TRBJ2-3; d_call: -; cdr3_aa: CASSYGDQETQYF; cdr3_nt: TGTGCCAGCAGTTACGGAGACCAGGAAACGCAGTATTTT
clone_size: few; v_call: TRBV29-1; j_call: TRBJ1-3; d_call: -; cdr3_aa: CSVDTEKRNTIYF; cdr3_nt: TGCAGCGTTGATACAGAGAAAAGAAACACCATATATTTT
clone_size: -; v_call: TRBV7-2; j_call: TRBJ1-4; d_call: TRBD1; cdr3_aa: CASSYAVTGVLDEKLFF; cdr3_nt: TGTGCCAGCAGCTACGCCGTAACAGGGGTATTAGATGAAAAACTGTTTTTT
clone_size: -; v_call: TRBV18; j_call: TRBJ1-2; d_call: -; cdr3_aa: CASSPQRLEGYTF; cdr3_nt: TGTGCCAGCTCACCCCAAAGGTTGGAAGGCTACACCTTC
clone_size: -; v_call: TRBV5-1; j_call: TRBJ1-2; d_call: TRBD1; cdr3_aa: CASSLVDRGRYNYGYTF; cdr3_nt: TGCGCCAGCAGCTTGGTGGACAGGGGCAGATATAACTATGGCTACACCTTC
clone_size: -; v_call: TRBV7-6; j_call: TRBJ1-2; d_call: TRBD1; cdr3_aa: CASSLEQGSDGYTF; cdr3_nt: TGTGCCAGCAGCTTAGAACAGGGGTCGGATGGCTACACCTTC
clone_size: -; v_call: TRBV6-5; j_call: TRBJ2-2; d_call: TRBD2; cdr3_aa: CASSKLAGGAGELFF; cdr3_nt: TGTGCCAGCAGTAAACTAGCGGGGGGAGCCGGGGAGCTGTTTTTT
clone_size: -; v_call: TRBV5-1; j_call: TRBJ1-1; d_call: -; cdr3_aa: CASRFRMNTEAFF; cdr3_nt: TGCGCCAGCAGGTTCCGAATGAACACTGAAGCTTTCTTT
clone_size: -; v_call: TRBV30; j_call: TRBJ1-3; d_call: -; cdr3_aa: CAWRQSSGNTIYF; cdr3_nt: TGTGCCTGGAGGCAGAGCTCTGGAAACACCATATATTTT
clone_size: few; v_call: TRBV11-2; j_call: TRBJ1-1; d_call: -; cdr3_aa: CASSLTTEAFF; cdr3_nt: TGTGCCAGCAGCTTAACAACTGAAGCTTTCTTT
clone_size: -; v_call: TRBV2; j_call: TRBJ1-4; d_call: -; cdr3_aa: CASSELLTNEKLFF; cdr3_nt: TGTGCCAGCAGTGAACTCCTAACTAATGAAAAACTGTTTTTT